The sequence of this T cell receptor beta chain was determined in a study of shared clonotypes between healthy human individuals. Study information: Used for every donor were three CD4 naive, three CD4 memory, two CD8 naive and one CD8 memory plate. Study observations and caveats: Against clonotypes common to all four donors, non-shared ones had lower generation probabilities. Blood alone was sampled, and tissue repertoires likely differ.

The CDR3 extends over 17 amino acids. Trimming cost V 7 bases and J 0 bases, with 16 bases left between them. The germline CDR1 and CDR2 sequences are MDHEN and SYDVKM. A single count supports this clone. The antigen is undetermined. A CD45RA-negative memory subset and a CD45RA+ naive subset were separated from the CD4+ cells. The method was immunoSEQ multiplex PCR; TCRdb's version includes in-frame clones alone and lacks a portion of them. The sample records about 730,000 clones, around 70% being singletons. The chain joins TRBV28 to TRBJ2-6; no reliable D call. The specimen was memory CD4+ T cells sorted from blood. Documented subset: CD45RA-negative fraction. The clonotype originates from a woman in her 30s in good health. CDR3 in DNA: TGTGCCAGCAACCCCTCTTATGTGGTCTCTGGGGCCAACGTCCTGACTTTC. It specifies CASNPSYVVSGANVLTF.